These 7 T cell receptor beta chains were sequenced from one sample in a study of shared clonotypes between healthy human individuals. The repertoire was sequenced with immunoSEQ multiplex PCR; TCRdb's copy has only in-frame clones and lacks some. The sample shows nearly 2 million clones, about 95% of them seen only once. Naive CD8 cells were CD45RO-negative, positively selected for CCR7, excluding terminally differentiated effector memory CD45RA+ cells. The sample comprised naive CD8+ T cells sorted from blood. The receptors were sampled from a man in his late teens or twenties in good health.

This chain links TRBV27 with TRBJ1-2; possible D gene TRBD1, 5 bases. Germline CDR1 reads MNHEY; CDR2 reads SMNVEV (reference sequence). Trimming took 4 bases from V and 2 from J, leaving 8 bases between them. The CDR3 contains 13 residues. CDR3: CASSWGKNYGYTF. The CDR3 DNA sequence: TGTGCCAGCAGTTGGGGCAAGAACTATGGCTACACCTTC.

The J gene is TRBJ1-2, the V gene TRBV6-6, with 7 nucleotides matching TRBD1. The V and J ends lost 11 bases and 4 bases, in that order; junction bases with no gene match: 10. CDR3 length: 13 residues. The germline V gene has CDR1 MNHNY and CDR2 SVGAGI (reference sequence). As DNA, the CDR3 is TGTGCCGGATCAGGGGGGGCGGGCTATGGCTACACCTTC. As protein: CAGSGGAGYGYTF.

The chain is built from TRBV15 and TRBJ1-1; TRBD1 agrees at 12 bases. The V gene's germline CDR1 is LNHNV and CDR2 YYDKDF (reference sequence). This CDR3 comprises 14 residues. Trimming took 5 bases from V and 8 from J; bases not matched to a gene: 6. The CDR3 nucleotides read TGTGCCACCAGCGGGGACAGGGGGCCGTCCGAAGCTTTCTTT. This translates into CATSGDRGPSEAFF.

CDR3 sequence reads: CASEGNTEAFF. In DNA, the CDR3 is TGTGCCAGCGAAGGGAACACTGAAGCTTTCTTT. The gene calls are TRBV7-9 and TRBJ1-1; D uncertain. Trimming left V 8 bases short and J 1 base short, with 5 bases between. Per germline, CDR1 SEHNR and CDR2 FQNEAQ (reference sequence). CDR3 length equals 11 residues.

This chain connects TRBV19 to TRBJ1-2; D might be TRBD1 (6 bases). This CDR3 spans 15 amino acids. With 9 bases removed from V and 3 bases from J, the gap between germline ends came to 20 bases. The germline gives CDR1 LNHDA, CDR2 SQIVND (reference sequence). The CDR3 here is CASTRQGHLYYGYTF. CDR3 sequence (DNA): TGTGCCAGCACTCGGCAGGGACACCTCTACTATGGCTACACCTTC.

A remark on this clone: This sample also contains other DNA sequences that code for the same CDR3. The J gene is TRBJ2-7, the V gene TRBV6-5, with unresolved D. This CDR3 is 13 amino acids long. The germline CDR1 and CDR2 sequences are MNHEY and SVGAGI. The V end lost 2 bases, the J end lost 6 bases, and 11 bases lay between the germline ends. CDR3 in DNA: TGTGCCAGCAGTTACCCTGAAGGCTCCGAGCAGTACTTC. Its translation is CASSYPEGSEQYF.

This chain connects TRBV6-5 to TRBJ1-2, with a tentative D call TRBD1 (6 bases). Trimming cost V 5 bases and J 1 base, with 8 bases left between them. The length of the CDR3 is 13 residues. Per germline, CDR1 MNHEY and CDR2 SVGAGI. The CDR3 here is CASSVDSNYGYTF. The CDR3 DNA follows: TGTGCCAGCAGTGTGGACAGTAACTATGGCTACACCTTC.